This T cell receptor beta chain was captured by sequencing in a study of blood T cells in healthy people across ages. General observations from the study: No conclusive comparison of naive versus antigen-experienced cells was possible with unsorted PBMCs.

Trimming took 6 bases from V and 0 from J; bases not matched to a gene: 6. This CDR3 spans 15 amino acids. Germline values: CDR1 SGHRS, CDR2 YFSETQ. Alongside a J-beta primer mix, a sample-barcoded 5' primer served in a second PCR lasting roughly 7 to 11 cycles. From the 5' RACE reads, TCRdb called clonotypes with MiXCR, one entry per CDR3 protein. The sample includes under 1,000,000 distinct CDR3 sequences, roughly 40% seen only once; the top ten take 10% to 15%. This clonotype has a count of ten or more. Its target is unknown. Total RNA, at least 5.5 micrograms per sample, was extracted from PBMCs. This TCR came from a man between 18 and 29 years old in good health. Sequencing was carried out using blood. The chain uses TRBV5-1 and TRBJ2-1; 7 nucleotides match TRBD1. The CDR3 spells CASTLSGGSYNEQFF. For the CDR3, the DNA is TGCGCCAGCACCCTCTCAGGGGGCTCCTACAATGAGCAGTTCTTC.